The 6 T cell receptor beta chains presented below share a single source sample, sequenced in a study of T-cell reconstitution after alpha-beta-depleted transplantation in children. Using unique molecular identifiers, the investigators prepared the TCRbeta library. TCRdb itself ran the PCR reads through MiXCR, one entry per CDR3 protein. The sample has about 70,000 distinct CDR3 sequences; roughly 10% are singletons. This specimen was PBMCs, taken before TCRalphabeta/CD19-depleted stem cell transplant. Source of these receptors: a boy aged 10-17 years with acute myeloid leukemia, due to receive a stem cell transplant.

The chain uses TRBV24-1 and TRBJ2-4, with TRBD2 as a possible D gene (7 bases). The CDR3 totals 16 residues. Germline V gene sequence: CDR1 KGHDR, CDR2 SFDVKD. V lost 5 bases and J 8 bases, leaving 21 bases between the germline ends. The CDR3: CATSVGGQLGRDIQYF. In DNA form, the CDR3 reads TGTGCCACCAGTGTGGGGGGGCAACTTGGGCGGGACATTCAGTACTTC.

This clonotype was picked up many times. This sequence joins TRBV10-3 and TRBJ2-1; tentatively, D is TRBD1 (6 bases). The CDR3 has 14 amino acids. The germline V gene encodes CDR1 ENHRY and CDR2 SYGVKD. V was shortened by 6 bases and J by 9 bases, with 18 bases between the two germline ends. The DNA for the CDR3 is TGTGCCATCAGCCTACAGGGTGGGCACACTGAGCAGTTCTTC. It is translated as CAISLQGGHTEQFF.

This clonotype was seen many times. J is TRBJ1-1 and V is TRBV11-2, with D unresolved. The CDR3 length is 13 residues. The germline CDR1 and CDR2 sequences are SGHAT and FQNNGV. Trimming took off 0 bases at V and 8 bases at J, with 10 bases between the two ends. Written as DNA, the CDR3 is TGTGCCAGCAGCTTAGATCCGTCCCTCGAAGCTTTCTTT. Its protein is CASSLDPSLEAFF.

This clonotype was found many times. The chain is built from TRBV12-3 or TRBV12-4 and TRBJ2-1, with TRBD2 matching over 10 bases. Trimming removed 6 bases from V and 5 bases from J; junction bases left unmatched: 10. The CDR3 runs to 16 residues. The CDR3 reads CASSLPGTSANNEQFF. The CDR3 DNA follows: TGTGCCAGCAGCCTCCCGGGGACTAGCGCGAACAATGAGCAGTTCTTC.

Ten or more counts support this clonotype. This chain uses TRBV4-2 with TRBJ1-1, with TRBD1 matching over 7 bases. V shed 8 bases, J shed 1 base, and the junction held 4 bases outside the gene matches. Germline CDR1 reads LGHNA; CDR2 reads YNFKEQ. The CDR3 is 13 residues long. The CDR3 loop reads CASSGQANTEAFF. As DNA, the CDR3 is TGTGCCAGCTCCGGACAGGCGAACACTGAAGCTTTCTTT.

V usage is TRBV3-1 and J usage is TRBJ2-2; D remains ambiguous. The CDR3 is 16 amino acids. Germline V gene data show CDR1 as LGHDT and CDR2 as YNNKEL (reference sequence). The ends were cut back, 0 bases at V and 5 bases at J, with 13 bases in the middle. Here the CDR3 reads CASSQDTPGGTGELFF. The CDR3 DNA sequence: TGTGCCAGCAGCCAAGATACCCCAGGTGGTACCGGGGAGCTGTTTTTT.